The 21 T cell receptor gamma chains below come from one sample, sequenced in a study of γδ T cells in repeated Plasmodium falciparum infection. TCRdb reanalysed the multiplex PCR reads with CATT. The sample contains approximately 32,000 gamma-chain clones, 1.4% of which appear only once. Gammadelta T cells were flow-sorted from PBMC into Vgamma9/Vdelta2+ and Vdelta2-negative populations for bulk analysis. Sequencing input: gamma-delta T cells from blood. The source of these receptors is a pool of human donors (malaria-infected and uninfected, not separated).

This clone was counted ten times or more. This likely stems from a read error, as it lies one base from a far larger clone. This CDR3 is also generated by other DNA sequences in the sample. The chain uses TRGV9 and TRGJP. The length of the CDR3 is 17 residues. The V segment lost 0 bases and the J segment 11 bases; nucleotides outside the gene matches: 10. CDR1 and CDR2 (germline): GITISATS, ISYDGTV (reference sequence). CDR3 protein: CALWEVPSELGKKIKVF. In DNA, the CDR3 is TGTGCCTTGTGGGAGGTGCCCTCGGAGCTGGGCAAAAAAATCAAGGTATTT.

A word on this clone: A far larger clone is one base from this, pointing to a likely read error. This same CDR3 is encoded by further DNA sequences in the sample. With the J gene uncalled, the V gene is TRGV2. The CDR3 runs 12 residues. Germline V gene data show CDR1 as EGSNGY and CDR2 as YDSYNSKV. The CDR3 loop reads CATWDGPLKKLF. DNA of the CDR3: TGTGCCACCTGGGACGGGCCCCTTAAGAAGCTCTTT.

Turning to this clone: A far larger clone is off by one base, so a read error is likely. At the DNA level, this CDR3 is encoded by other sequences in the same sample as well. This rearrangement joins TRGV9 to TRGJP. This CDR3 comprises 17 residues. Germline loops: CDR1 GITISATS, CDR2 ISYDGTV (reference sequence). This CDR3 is CALWEVRLGLGKKIKVF. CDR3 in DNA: TGTGCCTTGTGGGAGGTGCGTCTGGGGTTGGGCAAGAAAATCAAGGTATTT.

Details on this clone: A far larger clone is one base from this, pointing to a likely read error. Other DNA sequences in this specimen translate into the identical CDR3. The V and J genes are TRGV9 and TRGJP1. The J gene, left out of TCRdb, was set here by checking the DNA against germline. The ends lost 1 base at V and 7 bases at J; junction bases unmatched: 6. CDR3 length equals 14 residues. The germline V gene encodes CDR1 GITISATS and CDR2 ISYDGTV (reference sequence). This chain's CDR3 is CALWEVRGGWFKIF. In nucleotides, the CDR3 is TGTGCCTTGTGGGAGGTTCGGGGTGGTTGGTTCAAGATATTT.

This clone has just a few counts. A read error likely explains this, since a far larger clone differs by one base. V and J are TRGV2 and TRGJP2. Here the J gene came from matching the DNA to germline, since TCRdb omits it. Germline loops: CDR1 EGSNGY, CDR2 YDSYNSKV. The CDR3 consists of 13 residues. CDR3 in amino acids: CATWDGKDWIKTF. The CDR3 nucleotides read TGCGCCACCTGGGACGGAAAAGATTGGATCAAGACGTTT.

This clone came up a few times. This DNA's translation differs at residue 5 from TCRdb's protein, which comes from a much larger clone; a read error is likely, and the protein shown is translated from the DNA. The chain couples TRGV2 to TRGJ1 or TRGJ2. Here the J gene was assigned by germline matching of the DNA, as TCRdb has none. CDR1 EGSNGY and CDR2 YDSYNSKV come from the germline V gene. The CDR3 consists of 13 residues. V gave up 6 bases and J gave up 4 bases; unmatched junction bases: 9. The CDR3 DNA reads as TGTGCCACCTGGAAGCTGGCATATTATAAGAAACTCTTT. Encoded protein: CATWKLAYYKKLF.

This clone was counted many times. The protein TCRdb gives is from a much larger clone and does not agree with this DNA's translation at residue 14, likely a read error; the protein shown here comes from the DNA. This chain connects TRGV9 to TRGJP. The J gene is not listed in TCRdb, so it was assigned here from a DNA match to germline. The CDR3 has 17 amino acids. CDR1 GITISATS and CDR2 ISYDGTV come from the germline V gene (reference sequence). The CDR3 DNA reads TGTGCCTTGTGGGAGGCACACCAGGAGTTGGGCAAAAAAGTCAAGGTATTT. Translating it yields CALWEAHQELGKKVKVF.

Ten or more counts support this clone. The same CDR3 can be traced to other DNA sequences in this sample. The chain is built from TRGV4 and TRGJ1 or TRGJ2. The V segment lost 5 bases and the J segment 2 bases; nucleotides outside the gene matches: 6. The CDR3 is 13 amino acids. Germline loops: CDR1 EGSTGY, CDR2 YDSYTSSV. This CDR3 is CATWAPDYYKKLF. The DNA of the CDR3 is TGTGCCACCTGGGCCCCCGATTATTATAAGAAACTCTTT.

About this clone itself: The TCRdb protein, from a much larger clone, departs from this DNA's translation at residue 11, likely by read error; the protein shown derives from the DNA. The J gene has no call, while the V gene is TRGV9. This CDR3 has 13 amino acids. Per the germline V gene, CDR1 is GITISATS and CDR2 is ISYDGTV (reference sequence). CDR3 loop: CALWDPNYYKELF. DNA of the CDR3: TGTGCCTTGTGGGATCCGAATTATTATAAGGAACTCTTT.

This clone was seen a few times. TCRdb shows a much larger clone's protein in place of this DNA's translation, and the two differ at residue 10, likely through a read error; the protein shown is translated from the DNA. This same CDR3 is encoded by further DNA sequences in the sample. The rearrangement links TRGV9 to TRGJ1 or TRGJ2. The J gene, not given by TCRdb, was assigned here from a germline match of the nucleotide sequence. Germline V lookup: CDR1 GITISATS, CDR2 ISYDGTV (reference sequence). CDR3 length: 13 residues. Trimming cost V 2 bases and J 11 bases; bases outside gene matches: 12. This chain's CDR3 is CALWEAVRYEKLF. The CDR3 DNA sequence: TGTGCCTTGTGGGAGGCCGTCCGGTATGAGAAACTCTTT.

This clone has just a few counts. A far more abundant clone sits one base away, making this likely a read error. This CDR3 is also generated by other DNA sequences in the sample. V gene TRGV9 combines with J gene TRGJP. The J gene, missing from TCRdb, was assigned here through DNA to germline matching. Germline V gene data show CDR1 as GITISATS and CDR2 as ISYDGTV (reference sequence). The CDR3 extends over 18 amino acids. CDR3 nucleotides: TGTGCCTTGTGGGAGGTGCAAGCCGAAGAGTTGGGAAAAAAAATCAAGGTATTT. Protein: CALWEVQAEELGKKIKVF.

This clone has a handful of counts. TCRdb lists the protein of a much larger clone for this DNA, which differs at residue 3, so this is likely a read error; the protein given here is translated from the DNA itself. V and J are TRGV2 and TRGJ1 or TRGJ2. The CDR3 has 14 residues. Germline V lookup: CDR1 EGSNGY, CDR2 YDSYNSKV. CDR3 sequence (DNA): TGTGCCGCCTGGGACGGCTTCAAAGGTTATAAGAAACTCTTT. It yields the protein CAAWDGFKGYKKLF.

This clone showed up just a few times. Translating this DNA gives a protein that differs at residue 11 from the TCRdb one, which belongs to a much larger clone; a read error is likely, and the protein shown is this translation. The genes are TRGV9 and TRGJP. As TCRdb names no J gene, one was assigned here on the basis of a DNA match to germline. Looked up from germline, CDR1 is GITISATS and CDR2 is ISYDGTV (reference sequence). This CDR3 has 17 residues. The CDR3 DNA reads TGTGCCTTGTGGGAAAGGGGGGATATGTTGGACAAAAAAATCAAGGTATTT. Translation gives CALWERGDMLDKKIKVF.

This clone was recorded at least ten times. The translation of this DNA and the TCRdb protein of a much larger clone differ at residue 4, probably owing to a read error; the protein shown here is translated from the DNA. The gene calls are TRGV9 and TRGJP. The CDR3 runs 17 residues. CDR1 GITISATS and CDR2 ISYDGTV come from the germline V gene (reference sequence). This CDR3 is CALCEVPQELGKKIKVF. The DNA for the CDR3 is TGTGCCTTGTGTGAGGTCCCGCAAGAGTTGGGCAAAAAAATCAAGGTATTT.

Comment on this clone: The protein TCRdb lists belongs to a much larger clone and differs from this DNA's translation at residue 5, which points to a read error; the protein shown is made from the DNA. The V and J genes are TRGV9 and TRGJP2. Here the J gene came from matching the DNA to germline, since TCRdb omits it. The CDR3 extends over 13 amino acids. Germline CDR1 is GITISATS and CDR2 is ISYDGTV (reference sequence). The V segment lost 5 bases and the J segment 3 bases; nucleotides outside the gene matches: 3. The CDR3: CALWGGSDWIKTF. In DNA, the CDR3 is TGTGCCTTGTGGGGCGGTAGTGATTGGATCAAGACGTTT.

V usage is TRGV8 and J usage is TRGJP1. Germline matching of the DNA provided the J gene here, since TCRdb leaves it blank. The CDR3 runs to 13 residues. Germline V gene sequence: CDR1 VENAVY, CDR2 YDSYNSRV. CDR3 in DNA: TGTGCACCTGAGTATACCACTGGTTGGTTCAAGATATTT. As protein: CAPEYTTGWFKIF.

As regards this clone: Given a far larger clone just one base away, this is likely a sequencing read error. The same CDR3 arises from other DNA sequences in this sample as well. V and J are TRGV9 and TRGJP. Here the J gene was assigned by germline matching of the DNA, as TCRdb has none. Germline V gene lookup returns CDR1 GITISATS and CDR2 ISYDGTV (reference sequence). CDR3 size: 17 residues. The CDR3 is CALWVNHQELGKKIKVF. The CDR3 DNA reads TGCGCCTTGTGGGTGAACCACCAAGAGTTGGGCAAAAAAATCAAGGTATTT.

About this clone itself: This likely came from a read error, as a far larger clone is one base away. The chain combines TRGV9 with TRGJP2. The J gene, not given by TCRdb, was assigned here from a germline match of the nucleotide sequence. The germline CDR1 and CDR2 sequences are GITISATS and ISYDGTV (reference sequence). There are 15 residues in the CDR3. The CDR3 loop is CALWEPGGSDRIKTF. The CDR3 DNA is TGTGCCTTGTGGGAGCCCGGGGGTAGTGATCGGATCAAGACGTTT.

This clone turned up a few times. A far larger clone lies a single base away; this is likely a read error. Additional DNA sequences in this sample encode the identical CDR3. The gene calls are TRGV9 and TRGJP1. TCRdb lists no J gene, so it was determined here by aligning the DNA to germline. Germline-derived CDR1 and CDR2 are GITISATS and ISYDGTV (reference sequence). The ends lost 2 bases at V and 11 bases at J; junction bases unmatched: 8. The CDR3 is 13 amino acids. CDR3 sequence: CALWEAPSWFKIF. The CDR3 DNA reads TGTGCCTTGTGGGAGGCACCGAGCTGGTTCAAGATATTT.

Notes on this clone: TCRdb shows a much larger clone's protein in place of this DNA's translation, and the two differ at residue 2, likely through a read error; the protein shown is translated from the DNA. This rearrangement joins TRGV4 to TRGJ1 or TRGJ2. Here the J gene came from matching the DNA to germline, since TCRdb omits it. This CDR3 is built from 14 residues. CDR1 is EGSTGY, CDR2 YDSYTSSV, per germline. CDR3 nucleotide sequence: TGTACCACCTGGGATGGGCCTGGATATTATAAGAAACTCTTT. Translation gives CTTWDGPGYYKKLF.

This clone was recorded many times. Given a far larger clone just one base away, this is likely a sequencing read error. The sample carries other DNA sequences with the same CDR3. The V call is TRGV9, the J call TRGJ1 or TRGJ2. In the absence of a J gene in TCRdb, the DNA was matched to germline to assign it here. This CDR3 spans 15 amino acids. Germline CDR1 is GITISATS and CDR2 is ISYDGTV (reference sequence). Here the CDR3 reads CALWEAYRNYYKKLF. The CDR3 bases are TGCGCCTTGTGGGAGGCGTACCGAAATTATTATAAGAAACTCTTT.